The 29 T cell receptor beta chains reported below all come from one sample, sequenced in a study of CD8 T cells in Susac syndrome. Random-hexamer reverse transcription was applied to about 0.45 to 1 ug RNA. TCRdb ran MiXCR on the immunoSEQ multiplex PCR reads and lists one entry per CDR3 protein. The sample carries 150,000 to 200,000 distinct CDR3 sequences, 93% recorded once. Sequencing was performed on CD4+ T cells from PBMCs. These receptors were taken from a human donor with multiple sclerosis.

This clonotype was detected once. This chain connects TRBV7-2 to TRBJ2-1; D is unclear. The CDR3 runs 15 residues. The germline CDR1 and CDR2 sequences are SGHTA and FQGNSA. Between the trimmed V and J ends, which lost 5 bases and 0 bases, there was a span of 11 bases. The CDR3 DNA follows: TGTGCCAGCAGCGGTAGTATGAGCTCCTACAATGAGCAGTTCTTC. It yields the protein CASSGSMSSYNEQFF.

The genes are TRBV5-1 and TRBJ2-5; a weak D match, TRBD1 (5 bases). The CDR3 consists of 17 residues. Germline V lookup: CDR1 SGHRS, CDR2 YFSETQ. Trimming stripped 3 bases from V and 7 bases from J, with 25 bases between. This CDR3 reads CASSSTTSGAQWRTQYF. CDR3 coding DNA: TGCGCCAGCAGCTCTACCACAAGTGGGGCCCAGTGGAGGACCCAGTACTTC.

The V call is TRBV7-6, the J call TRBJ2-1, with D possibly being TRBD2 (6 bases). This CDR3 spans 14 amino acids. Germline V gives CDR1 SGHVS, CDR2 FNYEAQ. Trimming removed 2 bases at V and 2 bases at J, with 7 bases between. In DNA, the CDR3 is TGTGCCAGCAGCTTAACGGGAGCCTACAATGAGCAGTTCTTC. It is translated as CASSLTGAYNEQFF. Based on the CDR3 plus reference TRBV7-6 and TRBJ2-1, the full variable domain is GAGVSQSPRYKVTKRGQDVALRCDPISGHVSLYWYRQALGQGPEFLTYFNYEAQQDKSGLPNDRFSAERPEGSISTLTIQRTEQRDSAMYRCASSLTGAYNEQFFGPGTRLTVL.

The V gene is TRBV4-3, the J gene TRBJ1-1; perhaps TRBD1 as D (5 bases). The CDR3 consists of 13 residues. Germline-derived CDR1 and CDR2 are LGHNA and YSLEER. Between the trimmed V and J ends, which lost 1 base and 10 bases, there was a span of 13 bases. CDR3 nucleotides: TGCGCCAGCAGCCAAGTCAGGGAAGGCGCAGCTTTCTTT. It yields the protein CASSQVREGAAFF.

The rearrangement links TRBV28 to TRBJ1-2, with 8 bases matching TRBD1. Germline CDR1 and CDR2: MDHEN and SYDVKM. Losses at the gene ends were 10 bases for V and 5 bases for J; bases not matched to a gene: 6. CDR3 length: 12 amino acids. This CDR3 reads CAIQGADYGYTF. CDR3 bases: TGTGCCATTCAGGGGGCTGATTATGGCTACACCTTC.

This chain connects TRBV12-3 or TRBV12-4 to TRBJ2-2; D may be TRBD2 (6 bases). Between the trimmed V and J ends, which lost 3 bases and 0 bases, there was a span of 17 bases. There are 18 residues in the CDR3. CDR3 sequence reads: CASSFSTLGGANTGELFF. The DNA for the CDR3 is TGTGCCAGCAGTTTTTCAACCTTGGGGGGTGCGAACACCGGGGAGCTGTTTTTT.

This CDR3 reads CASSHYGRDYEQYF. Here the CDR3 DNA reads TGTGCCAGCAGCCATTACGGCAGGGACTACGAGCAGTACTTC. The chain employs TRBV7-2 and TRBJ2-7; D possibly corresponds to TRBD1 (5 bases). The CDR3 consists of 14 residues. The germline V gene has CDR1 SGHTA and CDR2 FQGNSA. V was pared by 5 bases and J by 3 bases, with 14 bases between. The full variable domain, completed using reference TRBV7-2 and TRBJ2-7, is GAGVSQSPSNKVTEKGKDVELRCDPISGHTALYWYRQSLGQGLEFLIYFQGNSAPDKSGLPSDRFSAERTGGSVSTLTIQRTQQEDSAVYLCASSHYGRDYEQYFGPGTRLTVT.

The rearrangement joins TRBV25-1 to TRBJ2-1; 9 bases are a match to TRBD2. Per germline, CDR1 MGHDK and CDR2 SYGVNS. The CDR3 length is 15 residues. V was pared by 5 bases and J by 4 bases, with 6 bases of the junction left unmatched. The CDR3 region has the DNA TGTGCCAGCAGTTATAGCGGGGGAGGGTACAATGAGCAGTTCTTC. Its protein product is CASSYSGGGYNEQFF.

The V call is TRBV5-1, the J call TRBJ1-5; no firm D call. Trimming shortened V by 0 bases and J by 5 bases, and 12 bases separated the two germline ends. The CDR3 is 15 amino acids. Germline V CDR1 and CDR2: SGHRS, YFSETQ. CDR3 DNA sequence: TGCGCCAGCAGCTTGGGGGTCGGGAGCGATCAGCCCCAGCATTTT. Its protein is CASSLGVGSDQPQHF. The entire variable domain, with the rest obtained from reference TRBV5-1 and TRBJ1-5, is as follows: KAGVTQTPRYLIKTRGQQVTLSCSPISGHRSVSWYQQTPGQGLQFLFEYFSETQRNKGNFPGRFSGRQFSNSRSEMNVSTLELGDSALYLCASSLGVGSDQPQHFGDGTRLSIL.

The CDR3 DNA is TGTGCCATCAATCGACAGGGTTGGACAGATACGCAGTATTTT. This gives the protein CAINRQGWTDTQYF. V is TRBV10-3 and J is TRBJ2-3, with 7 bases matching TRBD1. The CDR3 is 14 amino acids. Per the germline V gene, CDR1 is ENHRY and CDR2 is SYGVKD. V lost 7 bases and J lost 3; bases outside the gene matches: 7.

The chain is built from TRBV5-6 and TRBJ2-3; D remains unclear. Trimming removed 5 bases at V and 0 bases at J, with 16 bases between. Germline lookup yields CDR1 SGHDT and CDR2 YYEEEE. The CDR3 is 16 residues long. The CDR3 loop is CASSLTPTYSTDTQYF. CDR3 in DNA: TGTGCCAGCAGTTTGACTCCTACTTATAGCACAGATACGCAGTATTTT.

In nucleotides, the CDR3 is TGCGCCAGCAGCTTCGATTCTGGACTAGGTGTCGACGAGCAGTACTTC. Translation: CASSFDSGLGVDEQYF. J is TRBJ2-7 and V is TRBV5-1, with 7 bases lining up with TRBD2. Germline V CDR1 and CDR2: SGHRS, YFSETQ. This CDR3 has 16 residues. Trimming took 2 bases from V and 5 from J; bases not matched to a gene: 13.

The count of this clonotype is one. The chain is built from TRBV7-2 and TRBJ2-3; maybe TRBD1 (6 bases). V lost 2 bases, J lost 8 bases, and 17 bases lay in between. The CDR3 length is 15 residues. Germline lookup yields CDR1 SGHTA and CDR2 FQGNSA. For the CDR3, the DNA is TGTGCCAGCAGCTTATGGGGGCCCCCCACCGGTACGCAGTATTTT. It specifies CASSLWGPPTGTQYF.

The rearrangement links TRBV3-1 to TRBJ2-1; no reliable D call. V gave up 6 bases and J gave up 8 bases, with 14 bases separating them. CDR1 is LGHDT, CDR2 YNNKEL, per germline (reference sequence). This CDR3 is built from 13 residues. Written as DNA, the CDR3 is TGTGCCAGCAGTCCAACGTGGTTGGATGAGCAGTTCTTC. Amino acid sequence: CASSPTWLDEQFF.

This clonotype has only one observation. The chain has TRBV19 and TRBJ1-1; 8 nucleotides match TRBD1. The length of the CDR3 is 14 residues. V was pared by 5 bases and J by 3 bases, with 5 bases of the junction left unmatched. The germline V gene has CDR1 LNHDA and CDR2 SQIVND (reference sequence). CDR3 nucleotide sequence: TGTGCCAGTAGTTCCAGGGGGCTCGACACTGAAGCTTTCTTT. It translates to CASSSRGLDTEAFF.

CDR3 in DNA: TGTGCCAGCAGCGTAGTCGGACAGGTGGATTCACCCCTCCACTTT. Residues: CASSVVGQVDSPLHF. The rearrangement links TRBV9 to TRBJ1-6, with TRBD1 matching 7 bases. The CDR3 contains 15 residues. Germline assignment: CDR1 SGDLS and CDR2 YYNGEE. Germline trimming cut 0 bases from V and 8 bases from J; bases unmatched to any gene: 5.

The rearrangement joins TRBV28 to TRBJ1-2; 7 bases are a match to TRBD1. CDR1 and CDR2 (germline): MDHEN, SYDVKM. This CDR3 contains 14 residues. Unmatched junction bases numbered 8, after V lost 5 bases and J lost 5 bases. This chain's CDR3 is CASSTPGTAYGYTF. CDR3 nucleotides: TGTGCCAGCAGTACCCCCGGGACAGCGTATGGCTACACCTTC.

The chain combines TRBV20-1 with TRBJ2-1, with D unclear. This CDR3 has 11 amino acids. From germline, CDR1 is DFQATT and CDR2 SNEGSKA (reference sequence). The germline V and J ends were trimmed by 6 bases and 7 bases, with 10 bases remaining between them. CDR3 sequence reads: CSAADRNEQFF. The CDR3 coding sequence is TGCAGTGCCGCGGACCGGAATGAGCAGTTCTTC.

In its sample, this clonotype was seen once. The chain combines TRBV7-9 with TRBJ1-5; D is ambiguous. The ends were cut back, 3 bases at V and 5 bases at J, with 14 bases in the middle. CDR3 length equals 15 residues. Germline CDR1 is SEHNR and CDR2 is FQNEAQ (reference sequence). The CDR3 region has the DNA TGTGCCAGCAGCTTGCATGGCGGTGAGGATCAGCCCCAGCATTTT. Its protein is CASSLHGGEDQPQHF.

This clonotype was seen only once. The chain uses TRBV5-1 and TRBJ2-2; D is perhaps TRBD1 (5 bases). There are 16 residues in the CDR3. CDR1 SGHRS and CDR2 YFSETQ come from the germline V gene. The V gene lost 2 bases and the J gene lost 0 bases, with 11 bases spanning the gap. In nucleotides, the CDR3 is TGCGCCAGCAGCTTTGGTGTGACAGCGAACACCGGGGAGCTGTTTTTT. Encoded protein: CASSFGVTANTGELFF.

The CDR3 loop reads CASSRNSGGYTF. In DNA form, the CDR3 reads TGTGCCAGCAGCCGTAACTCGGGAGGCTACACCTTC. The chain is built from TRBV9 and TRBJ1-2, with D uncertain. In germline, CDR1 is SGDLS, CDR2 YYNGEE. The CDR3 consists of 12 residues. V dropped 4 bases and J dropped 8 bases, with 12 bases sitting between them.

This chain joins TRBV10-3 and TRBJ2-7; no definite D call. The CDR3 is 12 residues long. Germline V lookup: CDR1 ENHRY, CDR2 SYGVKD. This chain's CDR3 is CVTPRSSYEQYF. CDR3 DNA sequence: TGTGTCACCCCCAGAAGCTCCTACGAGCAGTACTTC.

This clonotype was observed a single time. This rearrangement joins TRBV6-2 or TRBV6-3 to TRBJ1-5, with D hard to call. Germline V gene lookup returns CDR1 MNHEY and CDR2 SVGEGT. The germline V and J ends were trimmed by 6 bases and 5 bases, with 14 bases remaining between them. The CDR3 has 14 residues. CDR3 residues: CASRRIGEDQPQHF. The CDR3 DNA reads TGTGCCAGCAGAAGGATCGGGGAAGATCAGCCCCAGCATTTT.

The CDR3 DNA is TGTGCCAGCAGCTTCACCAGACAGGATAATGGCTACACCTTC. This translates into CASSFTRQDNGYTF. The J gene is TRBJ1-2, the V gene TRBV7-2; D might be TRBD1 (6 bases). The V and J ends lost 3 bases and 6 bases respectively, with 14 bases between them. Germline CDR1 reads SGHTA; CDR2 reads FQGNSA. This CDR3 has 14 amino acids.

CDR3 region: CASSVVGMGTQYF. In DNA, the CDR3 is TGTGCCAGCAGCGTAGTAGGGATGGGGACCCAGTACTTC. The chain is built from TRBV9 and TRBJ2-5; the D is unclear. The CDR3 is made up of 13 amino acids. Germline CDR1 reads SGDLS; CDR2 reads YYNGEE. Trimming cost V 0 bases and J 7 bases, with 10 bases left between them.

The rearrangement joins TRBV12-3 or TRBV12-4 to TRBJ2-5; D call uncertain. CDR3 length: 12 amino acids. V dropped 6 bases and J dropped 4 bases, with 9 bases sitting between them. The CDR3 reads CASRRDGETQYF. CDR3 nucleotides: TGTGCCAGCAGACGCGACGGAGAGACCCAGTACTTC.

The chain is built from TRBV3-1 and TRBJ2-1; D is perhaps TRBD2 (6 bases). The CDR3 is 13 amino acids. Germline V gene sequence: CDR1 LGHDT, CDR2 YNNKEL (reference sequence). The ends were cut back, 4 bases at V and 13 bases at J, with 17 bases in the middle. CDR3 nucleotide sequence: TGTGCCAGCAGCCTCGCACGGGACTCTGTCCAGTTCTTC. Protein: CASSLARDSVQFF.

The genes are TRBV20-1 and TRBJ2-1, with D uncertain. From germline, CDR1 is DFQATT and CDR2 SNEGSKA (reference sequence). Trimming stripped 3 bases from V and 0 bases from J, with 9 bases between. The CDR3 is 14 residues long. This CDR3 reads CSASLASSYNEQFF. The CDR3 DNA sequence: TGCAGTGCTAGCCTGGCGAGCTCCTACAATGAGCAGTTCTTC.

The CDR3 region is CASSQEGGTQQFF. The DNA for the CDR3 is TGTGCCAGCAGCCAAGAAGGCGGGACTCAGCAGTTCTTC. V is TRBV3-1 and J is TRBJ2-1; D is possibly TRBD2 (6 bases). Trimming cost V 0 bases and J 11 bases, with 11 bases left between them. CDR3 size: 13 residues. Germline V CDR1 and CDR2: LGHDT, YNNKEL (reference sequence).